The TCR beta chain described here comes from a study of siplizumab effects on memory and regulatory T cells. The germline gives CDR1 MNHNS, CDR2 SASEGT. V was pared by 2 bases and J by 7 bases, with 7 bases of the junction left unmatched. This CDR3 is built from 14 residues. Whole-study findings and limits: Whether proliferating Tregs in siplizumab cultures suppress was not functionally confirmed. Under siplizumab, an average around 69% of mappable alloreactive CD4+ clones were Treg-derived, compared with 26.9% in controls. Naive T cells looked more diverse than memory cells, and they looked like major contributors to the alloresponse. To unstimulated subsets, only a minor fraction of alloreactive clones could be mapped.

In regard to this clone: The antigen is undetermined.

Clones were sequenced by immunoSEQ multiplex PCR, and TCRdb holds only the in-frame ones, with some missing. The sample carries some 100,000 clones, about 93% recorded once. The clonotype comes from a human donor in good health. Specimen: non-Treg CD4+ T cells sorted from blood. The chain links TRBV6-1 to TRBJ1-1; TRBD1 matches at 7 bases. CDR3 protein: CASSELRGLGEAFF. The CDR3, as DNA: TGTGCCAGCAGTGAACTAAGGGGGCTTGGTGAAGCTTTCTTT.